The 10 T cell receptor beta chains below were found in one sample sequenced in a study of T cell changes during pregnancy in multiple sclerosis. Some clones are missing from TCRdb's copy, which holds only in-frame ones; the method was immunoSEQ multiplex PCR. The sample comprises 39,000 or so clones, around 93% of which are singletons, and about 7.6% rests with the top ten. The input for sequencing was CD8+ T cells from peripheral blood mononuclear cells, taken in the third trimester of pregnancy. The receptors come from a female donor with multiple sclerosis, enrolled in a pregnancy study.

This clone was observed a few times. V gene TRBV6-1 combines with J gene TRBJ1-1; D call uncertain. Germline V gene data show CDR1 as MNHNS and CDR2 as SASEGT. The CDR3 is made up of 14 amino acids. Trimming shortened V by 2 bases and J by 1 base, and 8 bases separated the two germline ends. This chain's CDR3 is CASSEQDPNTEAFF. CDR3 DNA: TGTGCCAGCAGTGAACAGGATCCGAACACTGAAGCTTTCTTT.

This sequence joins TRBV28 and TRBJ1-5, with D hard to call. V lost 5 bases and J lost 0, with 8 bases in between. The CDR3 covers 14 residues. Germline V gene data show CDR1 as MDHEN and CDR2 as SYDVKM. The CDR3 protein is CASSLPYSNQPQHF. CDR3 bases: TGTGCCAGCAGTCTCCCTTATAGCAATCAGCCCCAGCATTTT. Complete variable domain (other parts from reference TRBV28 and TRBJ1-5): DVKVTQSSRYLVKRTGEKVFLECVQDMDHENMFWYRQDPGLGLRLIYFSYDVKMKEKGDIPEGYSVSREKKERFSLILESASTNQTSMYLCASSLPYSNQPQHFGDGTRLSIL.

This chain joins TRBV2 and TRBJ1-5; no clear D gene. Trimming removed 6 bases from V and 0 bases from J, with 12 bases in between. CDR1 is SNHLY, CDR2 FYNNEI, per germline. The CDR3 spans 15 residues. The CDR3, as DNA: TGTGCCAGCAGGGTAACGGGATATAGCAATCAGCCCCAGCATTTT. Protein: CASRVTGYSNQPQHF.

V usage is TRBV29-1 and J usage is TRBJ2-7, with 7 positions matching TRBD1. CDR3 size: 15 residues. Looked up from germline, CDR1 is SQVTM and CDR2 is ANQGSEA. The V segment lost 0 bases and the J segment 5 bases; nucleotides outside the gene matches: 10. The CDR3 sequence: CSVEERQGVTDEQYF. Written as DNA, the CDR3 is TGCAGCGTTGAAGAAAGGCAGGGGGTTACCGACGAGCAGTACTTC.

The V call is TRBV2, the J call TRBJ1-1; D not resolved. Trimming took off 8 bases at V and 1 base at J, with 8 bases between the two ends. The CDR3 spans 12 residues. Looked up from germline, CDR1 is SNHLY and CDR2 is FYNNEI. CDR3 sequence: CASGRANTEAFF. The CDR3 DNA follows: TGTGCCAGCGGGCGGGCGAACACTGAAGCTTTCTTT.

The chain employs TRBV6-6 and TRBJ1-3; 7 positions agree with TRBD1. Looked up from germline, CDR1 is MNHNY and CDR2 is SVGAGI (reference sequence). CDR3 length equals 16 residues. V gave up 5 bases and J gave up 0 bases; unmatched junction bases: 7. CDR3 loop: CASSLQGGPSGNTIYF. Here the CDR3 DNA reads TGTGCCAGCAGTCTGCAGGGGGGCCCCTCTGGAAACACCATATATTTT.

This chain joins TRBV23-1 and TRBJ2-7; D possibly corresponds to TRBD1 (5 bases). TRBV23-1 is recorded as an ORF, its role being uncertain. V was pared by 7 bases and J by 6 bases, with 22 bases between. The CDR3 totals 15 residues. The CDR3 region has the DNA TGCGCCAGCAAAGGTTCCGACAGCCCTCCGTGCGAGCAGTACTTC. Protein product: CASKGSDSPPCEQYF.

This chain's CDR3 is CSARRDYGYTF. CDR3 coding DNA: TGCAGTGCTAGAAGAGACTATGGCTACACCTTC. This chain links TRBV20-1 with TRBJ1-2, with D uncertain. Germline assignment: CDR1 DFQATT and CDR2 SNEGSKA (reference sequence). Trimming removed 2 bases at V and 3 bases at J, with 4 bases between. The CDR3 covers 11 residues.

V usage is TRBV27 and J usage is TRBJ2-7; TRBD2 is a possible D gene (6 bases). V gave up 5 bases and J gave up 0 bases, with 14 bases separating them. The germline V gene has CDR1 MNHEY and CDR2 SMNVEV (reference sequence). The CDR3 extends over 15 amino acids. The DNA for the CDR3 is TGTGCCAGCAGTCTCGATGGGGGGAGCTCCTACGAGCAGTACTTC. Residues: CASSLDGGSSYEQYF.

This sequence joins TRBV28 and TRBJ2-1; 13 bases map to TRBD2. The V and J ends lost 6 bases and 2 bases, in that order; junction bases with no gene match: 7. Looked up from germline, CDR1 is MDHEN and CDR2 is SYDVKM. This CDR3 contains 17 residues. Here the CDR3 reads CASRGTSGIPTYNEQFF. The CDR3 nucleotides read TGTGCCAGCAGGGGGACTAGCGGGATTCCCACCTACAATGAGCAGTTCTTC.